This TCR beta chain was captured by sequencing in a study of radiation and T cells in renal cell carcinoma (dated by TCRdb to about 2020). Looking at the study overall: The samples were obtained from a clinical trial, where primary renal cell carcinomas were treated with 15 Gy stereotactic body radiation therapy and then removed by nephrectomy 4 weeks afterward. A total of approximately 3,800,000 unique CDR3 nucleotide sequences, encoding 2.5 million to 3 million unique CDR3 amino acid sequences, were found across all 50 or so samples. In total, 50 to 60 samples underwent TCR beta sequencing: around 25 tumors plus 27 peripheral blood samples. What the work shows at the level of the full study, not this receptor alone: With a single-armed trial design, the study had no way to address how radiation dose or scheduling affects the TCR repertoire. An increase in top tumor clonotypes in blood was observed from baseline to 2 weeks post-radiation, followed by contraction by 4 weeks, which was taken to suggest transient expansion of tumor-resident clones. Because pretreatment tumor biopsies were not available, the study could not determine whether clonotypes were already present within the tumor at baseline. Dynamics of the blood repertoire were not tracked past 4 weeks after treatment.

There are 14 amino acids in the CDR3, from cysteine to phenylalanine inclusive. Left in the record is the CDR3 DNA by itself, 42 bases read in frame from the first base. V sheds 0 bases and J sheds 6 bases, leaving 9 bases between their ends. Taken from the germline V gene (reference sequence), the CDR1 and CDR2 loops are MNHEY and SMNVEV. The sample's time point, from its label and the paper: blood 2 weeks post-SBRT. Read against the paper, the sample's treatment or condition label means: 15 Gy SBRT to primary tumor, nephrectomy 4 weeks later. To follow tumor-enriched clonotypes, serial peripheral blood was collected from radiation-treated patients at baseline and at 2 weeks and 4 weeks after SBRT. Renal cell carcinoma with clear cell pathology was present in all patients. The QIAamp DNA Blood Mini Kit (Qiagen) was used to prepare genomic DNA for TCR sequencing. Samples were included in the analyses only if all quality control checks were passed.

The immunoSEQ kit was used, according to the manufacturer's recommendations, to generate TCR beta libraries from genomic DNA. To prepare the libraries, a first multiplex PCR with proprietary primers was run, followed by a second PCR that added unique barcodes, and a bead cleanup was done after each round. A positive control reaction and a negative control reaction, both provided in the kit, were run with every batch of samples. The final libraries were assessed on an Agilent 4200 TapeStation D1000 ScreenTape, pooled by volume, and quantified by qPCR. Sequencing was performed on an Illumina NextSeq500 using a MidOutput 150-cycle cartridge, with 156 Read1 cycles, 15 Index1 cycles, and the kit custom primers. The pooled library was loaded at 0.95 to 1 pM with roughly 19% PhiX control spiked in. Per the original workflow: Vendor-processed data were analyzed in R, with a clonotype defined as all T cells sharing the same CDR3 nucleotide sequence. For clone abundance analyses, frequencies were normalized to the 10,000 most abundant clones per sample. Public T cell clones, which averaged fewer than five per sample, were excluded before analysis. Tumor-enriched and baseline blood-enriched clonotypes were defined by at least a 32-fold difference in abundance between compartments. A beta-binomial differential abundance model was applied to find clonotypes that expanded or contracted between blood time points. The Baroni-Urbani and Buser coefficient was used to measure tumor-blood repertoire similarity, and groups were compared with two-tailed Wilcoxon tests in R. The immuneACCESS repertoire file appears here via TCRdb, limited to in-frame rearrangements. These files lack a portion of the clones; in checked studies, under half of the deficit traces to unresolved V genes, and the cause of the others is not known. V, J and clone size are taken as reported in that table, and D and trimming were inferred from the DNA itself. The sample records 95,000 to 150,000 clones, 81% of which are singletons. The ten largest clones capture approximately 5% of the sample.

This clone was detected only a few times. Which antigen it targets is not known. Base qualities are not at hand, and no much larger clone is one base apart. This TCR was recovered from a man in his fifties with renal cell carcinoma. This chain joins TRBV27 to TRBJ1-5, with the identity of the D gene unclear. This material consisted of blood, taken from a patient whose treatment included radiotherapy and nephrectomy. The sequenced DNA: TGTGCCAGCAGTTTATCCTATGGTGCTCAGCCCCAGCATTTT. This gives the protein CASSLSYGAQPQHF.